This passage covers 28 T cell receptor beta chains from one sample sequenced in a study of T-cell reconstitution after alpha-beta-depleted transplantation in children. Unique molecular identifiers were incorporated during preparation of the TCRbeta library. TCRdb passed the PCR reads through MiXCR, listing each CDR3 protein once. The sample holds roughly 250,000 distinct CDR3 sequences; approximately 8% are singletons and the top ten take 6.3%. This sample comprised PBMCs, mostly from graft donor cells, obtained 180 days after TCRalphabeta/CD19-depleted stem cell transplant. These receptors came from a male patient between 10 and 17 years old who had a stem cell transplant for acute lymphoblastic leukemia, so the T cells may come from the graft donor.

Many counts were recorded for this clonotype. The rearrangement uses TRBV6-2 or TRBV6-3 and TRBJ2-1; 9 bases are a match to TRBD2. The V segment lost 8 bases and the J segment 2 bases; nucleotides outside the gene matches: 4. CDR3 length equals 14 residues. Looked up from germline, CDR1 is MNHEY and CDR2 is SVGEGT. The CDR3 spells CASLSGGPYNEQFF. In nucleotides, the CDR3 is TGTGCCAGCCTGAGCGGGGGGCCCTACAATGAGCAGTTCTTC.

This clonotype was seen many times. The rearrangement uses TRBV6-5 and TRBJ2-5; D is unresolved. There are 12 residues in the CDR3. Germline CDR1 reads MNHEY; CDR2 reads SVGAGI. Trimming removed 4 bases from V and 4 bases from J, with 7 bases in between. The CDR3, as DNA: TGTGCCAGCAGTTCTAGGCCAGAGACCCAGTACTTC. Residues: CASSSRPETQYF.

To note about this clonotype: A much bigger clone sits one base away, suggesting this may be a read error. The rearrangement joins TRBV6-4 to TRBJ1-2; D gene ambiguous. CDR3 length equals 18 residues. In germline, CDR1 is MRHNA, CDR2 SNTAGT. The CDR3, as DNA: TGTACCAGCAGTTTCGATAACAGCGGAAGACCAAAACTTTATGGCTACACCTTC. Protein product: CTSSFDNSGRPKLYGYTF.

The V gene is TRBV8-2, the J gene TRBJ2-1. TRBV8-2 is listed as a pseudogene. CDR3 size: 11 residues. CDR3 in DNA: TGTGGATCGACACGCTACAATGAGCAGTTCTTC. It yields the protein CGSTRYNEQFF.

In its sample, this clonotype was seen many times. V usage is TRBV7-2 and J usage is TRBJ1-1; no definite D call. Germline lookup yields CDR1 SGHTA and CDR2 FQGNSA. Trimming left V 3 bases short and J 6 bases short, with 11 bases between. This CDR3 has 13 amino acids. This chain's CDR3 is CASSLRGIAEAFF. CDR3 DNA sequence: TGTGCCAGCAGCTTGAGAGGGATAGCTGAAGCTTTCTTT. The variable domain in full, completed from reference TRBV7-2 and TRBJ1-1, reads GAGVSQSPSNKVTEKGKDVELRCDPISGHTALYWYRQSLGQGLEFLIYFQGNSAPDKSGLPSDRFSAERTGGSVSTLTIQRTQQEDSAVYLCASSLRGIAEAFFGQGTRLTVV.

This clonotype was found many times. The chain employs TRBV12-3 or TRBV12-4 and TRBJ2-5; the D gene is possibly TRBD2 (7 bases). The V and J ends lost 5 bases and 3 bases respectively, with 19 bases between them. There are 16 residues in the CDR3. The CDR3 here is CASSPRGGHPEETQYF. The CDR3 bases are TGTGCCAGCAGTCCAAGGGGGGGGCACCCCGAAGAGACCCAGTACTTC.

The sample holds many counts of this clonotype. The CDR3 protein is CASSVSSRPYEQYF. DNA of the CDR3: TGTGCCAGCAGCGTATCCTCTCGTCCTTACGAGCAGTACTTC. The rearrangement uses TRBV9 and TRBJ2-7; D is uncertain. The CDR3 is 14 residues long. V shed 1 base and J shed 4 bases, with 12 bases lying between them. Looked up from germline, CDR1 is SGDLS and CDR2 is YYNGEE.

This clonotype was found a few times. This chain connects TRBV12-3 or TRBV12-4 to TRBJ1-5; D is undetermined. The CDR3 runs to 13 residues. Trimming removed 5 bases from V and 3 bases from J, with 8 bases in between. In nucleotides, the CDR3 is TGTGCCAGCAGTCCCTCGCCCAATCAGCCCCAGCATTTT. This gives the protein CASSPSPNQPQHF.

This clonotype was counted many times. This chain connects TRBV12-3 or TRBV12-4 to TRBJ2-7, with 14 positions matching TRBD2. This CDR3 is built from 18 residues. V was clipped by 7 bases and J by 2 bases; unmatched bases: 13. Written as DNA, the CDR3 is TGTGCCAGCACCGAAAGGGGACTAGCGGGAGTAGAAGCCTACGAGCAGTACTTC. As protein: CASTERGLAGVEAYEQYF.

The chain links TRBV18 to TRBJ1-4; D ambiguous. The CDR3 has 17 amino acids. CDR1 and CDR2 from the germline V gene are KGHSH and LQKENI. Trimming left V 2 bases short and J 0 bases short, with 13 bases between. The CDR3 nucleotides read TGTGCCAGCTCACCATTGGCAGAAGCCGCAACTAATGAAAAACTGTTTTTT. Its translation: CASSPLAEAATNEKLFF.

Concerning this clonotype: Just one base apart from a much larger clone, this may be a read error. The chain combines TRBV25-1 with TRBJ1-3; 10 nucleotides line up with TRBD1. The ends lost 3 bases at V and 1 base at J; junction bases unmatched: 9. This CDR3 region has 18 residues. Germline V gene data show CDR1 as MGHDK and CDR2 as SYGVNS. The CDR3 DNA reads TGTGCCAGCAGTGAGAGTGGACAGGGGGGCCGGTCTGGAAACACCATATATTTT. Protein product: CASSESGQGGRSGNTIYF.

The sample holds many counts of this clonotype. The chain employs TRBV13 and TRBJ2-1, with D uncertain. Trimming removed 5 bases at V and 9 bases at J, with 8 bases between. Per the germline V gene, CDR1 is PRHDT and CDR2 is FYEKMQ (reference sequence). The CDR3 loop spans 11 amino acids. CDR3 loop: CASSLISEQFF. The CDR3, as DNA: TGTGCCAGCAGCCTAATTAGTGAGCAGTTCTTC. Complete variable domain (other parts from reference TRBV13 and TRBJ2-1): AAGVIQSPRHLIKEKRETATLKCYPIPRHDTVYWYQQGPGQDPQFLISFYEKMQSDKGSIPDRFSAQQFSDYHSELNMSSLELGDSALYFCASSLISEQFFGPGTRLTVL.

The table lists this clonotype with many counts. This chain uses TRBV18 with TRBJ1-5; 8 bases fit TRBD1. V shed 5 bases and J 3 bases; nucleotides not matched to a gene: 9. Germline V gives CDR1 KGHSH, CDR2 LQKENI. CDR3 length: 16 amino acids. CDR3: CASSTTGGQNNQPQHF. CDR3 bases: TGTGCCAGCTCAACAACAGGGGGTCAGAACAATCAGCCCCAGCATTTT.

This clonotype was seen repeatedly, ten times or more. The chain recombines TRBV12-3 or TRBV12-4 with TRBJ2-3; 7 bases agree with TRBD1. The CDR3 is 15 residues long. The junction had 9 bases not matched to a gene; V was cut back by 4 bases and J by 5 bases. The chain's CDR3 is CASSWIRQGKDTQYF. CDR3 in DNA: TGTGCCAGCAGTTGGATTCGACAGGGAAAAGATACGCAGTATTTT.

This clonotype was observed at least ten times. The chain recombines TRBV18 with TRBJ1-5; D call uncertain. This CDR3 is built from 13 residues. Germline V gene sequence: CDR1 KGHSH, CDR2 LQKENI. Trimming cost V 1 base and J 5 bases, with 6 bases left between them. The DNA for the CDR3 is TGTGCCAGCTCACCACGGGAGGATCAGCCCCAGCATTTT. It specifies CASSPREDQPQHF.

This clonotype was picked up many times. V gene TRBV6-5 combines with J gene TRBJ1-6, with 8 bases matching TRBD1. Germline CDR1 reads MNHEY; CDR2 reads SVGAGI. Trimming cost V 0 bases and J 2 bases; bases outside gene matches: 9. The CDR3 loop spans 19 amino acids. The CDR3 coding sequence is TGTGCCAGCAGTTACTCGAGAACCCCGGGACAGGCCTATAATTCACCCCTCCACTTT. Translation gives CASSYSRTPGQAYNSPLHF.

The chain links TRBV5-6 to TRBJ2-1, with 11 bases fitting TRBD2. The CDR3 consists of 16 residues. J lost 4 bases, V lost 3 bases, and 6 bases had no gene match. CDR1 and CDR2 from the germline V gene are SGHDT and YYEEEE. The CDR3 protein is CASSSDGTSGYNEQFF. The CDR3 coding sequence is TGTGCCAGCAGCTCTGACGGGACTAGCGGATACAATGAGCAGTTCTTC.

About this clonotype itself: This clone may be a read error of a much larger clone one base away. The chain joins TRBV28 to TRBJ2-5; D unclear. Germline lookup yields CDR1 MDHEN and CDR2 SYDVKM. CDR3 length: 8 amino acids. This CDR3 is CASSHPGF. The CDR3 DNA sequence: TGTGCCAGCAGCCACCCGGGCTTC.

This clonotype has ten or more counts. The genes are TRBV12-5 and TRBJ2-5, with 7 nucleotides matching TRBD2. The germline CDR1 and CDR2 sequences are LGHNT and FRNRAP. The CDR3 extends over 15 amino acids. J lost 0 bases, V lost 8 bases, and 9 bases had no gene match. The CDR3 region is CASRATGGYQETQYF. The CDR3 DNA sequence: TGTGCTAGTCGAGCAACCGGGGGGTACCAAGAGACCCAGTACTTC.

This clonotype was picked up many times. The chain has TRBV7-2 and TRBJ2-1, with a tentative D call TRBD2 (5 bases). This CDR3 is 15 amino acids long. Germline assignment: CDR1 SGHTA and CDR2 FQGNSA. The V end lost 2 bases, the J end lost 7 bases, and 15 bases lay between the germline ends. CDR3 nucleotide sequence: TGTGCCAGCAGCTTATGGCGGCTAGCCGAAAATGAGCAGTTCTTC. It encodes CASSLWRLAENEQFF.

In this sample, this clonotype turned up many times. V usage is TRBV19 and J usage is TRBJ2-5; weak D call: TRBD1 (7 bases). Germline CDR1 and CDR2: LNHDA and SQIVND (reference sequence). V lost 5 bases and J 5 bases, leaving 15 bases between the germline ends. This CDR3 comprises 14 residues. The DNA for the CDR3 is TGTGCCAGTAGTGTCTACAGGGGAGGTGAGACCCAGTACTTC. This sequence encodes CASSVYRGGETQYF.

This clonotype showed up many times. V and J are TRBV4-1 and TRBJ2-7; 9 bases fit TRBD2. The germline gives CDR1 MGHRA, CDR2 YSYEKL. V lost 1 base to trimming and J lost 1 base; unmatched junction nucleotides: 2. There are 15 residues in the CDR3. The CDR3 here is CASSQGSGRSYEQYF. CDR3 in DNA: TGCGCCAGCAGCCAAGGGAGCGGGAGGTCCTACGAGCAGTACTTC.

The sample holds a few counts of this clonotype. The gene calls are TRBV19 and TRBJ1-2; 7 nucleotides agree with TRBD1. CDR1 is LNHDA and CDR2 is SQIVND in the germline V gene (reference sequence). CDR3 length: 16 residues. With V trimmed by 7 bases and J by 4 bases, 15 bases remained unmatched. In DNA, the CDR3 is TGTGCCAGTATCCCCCGTGACAGGGTCGGGGGCTATGGCTACACCTTC. This gives the protein CASIPRDRVGGYGYTF.

This clonotype was counted a few times. The chain joins TRBV4-3 to TRBJ2-6; D tentatively fits TRBD1 or TRBD2 (5 bases each). CDR3 length equals 18 residues. Germline values: CDR1 LGHNA, CDR2 YSLEER. Trimming took off 4 bases at V and 2 bases at J, with 18 bases between the two ends. CDR3 nucleotides: TGCGCCAGCAGCCCGACCTTCTATGGGGGTGCTGGGGCCAACGTCCTGACTTTC. Its protein product is CASSPTFYGGAGANVLTF.

This clonotype was detected many times. The V gene is TRBV29-1, the J gene TRBJ1-1, with TRBD1 identical over 10 bases. Germline CDR1 is SQVTM and CDR2 is ANQGSEA. The V and J ends lost 7 bases and 4 bases, in that order; junction bases with no gene match: 12. The CDR3 is made up of 15 amino acids. The CDR3: CSAHPGQGLVTEAFF. As DNA, the CDR3 is TGCAGCGCCCATCCGGGACAGGGGTTGGTCACTGAAGCTTTCTTT. The complete variable domain, with remaining parts taken from reference TRBV29-1 and TRBJ1-1, reads SAVISQKPSRDICQRGTSLTIQCQVDSQVTMMFWYRQQPGQSLTLIATANQGSEATYESGFVIDKFPISRPNLTFSTLTVSNMSPEDSSIYLCSAHPGQGLVTEAFFGQGTRLTVV.

There are many counts of this clonotype. This chain joins TRBV11-2 and TRBJ2-5; TRBD2 matches at 10 bases. The CDR3 spans 19 residues. With V trimmed by 0 bases and J by 2 bases, 12 bases remained unmatched. In germline, CDR1 is SGHAT, CDR2 FQNNGV. CDR3: CASSLDGRGLARTQETQYF. CDR3 DNA: TGTGCCAGCAGCTTAGATGGCAGGGGACTAGCGAGAACTCAAGAGACCCAGTACTTC.

This clonotype was recorded many times. The chain employs TRBV7-2 and TRBJ1-3, with D possibly TRBD1 on 5 matching bases. The CDR3 loop spans 17 amino acids. Germline lookup yields CDR1 SGHTA and CDR2 FQGNSA. Trimming pared 1 base from V and 0 bases from J, leaving 13 bases between. This CDR3 is CASSLGDGLPSGNTIYF. CDR3 in DNA: TGTGCCAGCAGCTTAGGGGACGGACTCCCCTCTGGAAACACCATATATTTT.

This clonotype was counted many times. The genes are TRBV7-2 and TRBJ1-1, with 9 bases fitting TRBD1. The germline CDR1 and CDR2 sequences are SGHTA and FQGNSA. This CDR3 contains 18 residues. Trimming removed 4 bases from V and 4 bases from J; junction bases left unmatched: 16. The CDR3 region is CASSSTAGTGPFSTEAFF. CDR3 bases: TGTGCCAGCAGCTCTACCGCCGGGACAGGGCCCTTTAGCACTGAAGCTTTCTTT.